The rows below give T cell receptor beta chains drawn from one sample of a study of Ad26.COV2.S vaccination and SARS-CoV-2 variants. The assay was immunoSEQ multiplex PCR, and TCRdb's table has in-frame clones only and misses some. The profile covers approximately 250,000 clones, with roughly 87% appearing a single time and about 2.7% taken by the ten largest. The source material was peripheral blood, sampled in a trial of Ad26.COV2.S vaccine versus placebo. Every receptor here comes from a person aged 18 to 65 who received the Ad26.COV2.S COVID-19 vaccine or a placebo. Both conserved end residues are part of each CDR3. D genes are given only for firm matches. Size values are once, few and many counts, or a class for expanded clones, and some rows have none.

clone size | J gene | D gene | V gene | CDR3 protein | CDR3 DNA
- | TRBJ2-2 | - | TRBV11-2 | CASSFPGGRLDTGELFF | TGTGCCAGCAGCTTTCCGGGCGGGCGATTGGACACCGGGGAGCTGTTTTTT
- | TRBJ2-2 | TRBD2 | TRBV7-3 | CASSLAGLHNTGELFF | TGTGCCAGCAGCTTAGCGGGACTACATAACACCGGGGAGCTGTTTTTT
- | TRBJ2-5 | - | TRBV2 | CASSEGEYTQYF | TGTGCCAGCAGTGAGGGAGAATATACCCAGTACTTC
- | TRBJ2-1 | - | TRBV7-9 | CASSLKGDEQFF | TGTGCCAGCAGCTTAAAGGGCGATGAGCAGTTCTTC
- | TRBJ2-7 | - | TRBV25-1 | CASSESFSHEQYF | TGTGCCAGCAGTGAAAGTTTCAGCCACGAGCAGTACTTC
- | TRBJ1-4 | - | TRBV3-1/TRBV3-2 | CASSPTGITWEKLFF | TGTGCCAGCAGCCCCACCGGGATAACATGGGAAAAACTGTTTTTT
- | TRBJ1-3 | - | TRBV3-1/TRBV3-2 | CASSFGAGNTIYF | TGTGCCAGCAGCTTCGGGGCTGGAAACACCATATATTTT
- | TRBJ2-1 | TRBD2 | TRBV11-2 | CASSSIKAGGSSYNEQFF | TGTGCCAGCAGCTCGATCAAAGCGGGAGGGTCTTCCTACAATGAGCAGTTCTTC
- | TRBJ2-1 | TRBD1 | TRBV4-1 | CASSQDARQGAHEQFF | TGCGCCAGCAGCCAAGACGCACGCCAGGGGGCGCATGAGCAGTTCTTC
- | TRBJ2-5 | TRBD2 | TRBV5-1 | CASSLTRGGQETQYF | TGCGCCAGCAGCCTTACGCGGGGGGGCCAAGAGACCCAGTACTTC
once | TRBJ2-1 | TRBD2 | TRBV5-4 | CASSLRTGGSYNEQFF | TGTGCCAGCTCCCTAAGGACGGGGGGCTCCTACAATGAGCAGTTCTTC
- | TRBJ2-2 | - | TRBV7-2 | CASAPTNGELFF | TGTGCCAGCGCACCCACGAACGGGGAGCTGTTTTTT
- | TRBJ1-5 | - | TRBV27 | CASSLQGGDQPQHF | TGTGCCAGCAGTTTACAGGGCGGGGATCAGCCCCAGCATTTT
- | TRBJ1-5 | TRBD1 | TRBV19 | CASSIGRGSTQPQHF | TGTGCCAGTAGTATCGGCAGGGGGTCAACTCAGCCCCAGCATTTT
- | TRBJ2-2 | - | TRBV19 | CASSKAILTPGELFF | TGTGCCAGTAGTAAGGCCATCTTAACCCCCGGGGAGCTGTTTTTT
- | TRBJ2-1 | TRBD2 | TRBV7-3 | CASTPSGSSYNEQFF | TGTGCCAGCACCCCGAGCGGGAGCTCCTACAATGAGCAGTTCTTC
- | TRBJ2-2 | - | TRBV7-8 | CASSLAEGAGELFF | TGTGCCAGCAGCTTAGCGGAGGGGGCCGGGGAGCTGTTTTTT
- | TRBJ1-1 | - | TRBV27 | CASSFMFGGGGAEAFF | TGTGCCAGCAGTTTTATGTTCGGGGGAGGGGGAGCTGAAGCTTTCTTT
- | TRBJ2-5 | - | TRBV7-2 | CASRVTQETQYF | TGTGCCAGCAGGGTAACTCAAGAGACCCAGTACTTC
- | TRBJ2-1 | - | TRBV12-3/TRBV12-4 | CASSFGGNNEQFF | TGTGCCAGCAGTTTTGGGGGGAACAATGAGCAGTTCTTC
- | TRBJ2-2 | - | TRBV7-9 | CASSYSGPKTGELFF | TGTGCCAGCAGTTACTCCGGGCCCAAAACCGGGGAGCTGTTTTTT
- | TRBJ1-2 | TRBD1 | TRBV3-1/TRBV3-2 | CASSAQGNYGYTF | TGTGCCAGCAGCGCACAGGGGAACTATGGCTACACCTTC
- | TRBJ2-3 | - | TRBV6-5 | CASSYSTDTSTDTQYF | TGTGCCAGCAGTTACTCGACAGATACTAGCACAGATACGCAGTATTTT
- | TRBJ2-5 | TRBD1 | TRBV4-1 | CASSQGWTGLKETQYF | TGCGCCAGCAGCCAAGGCTGGACAGGTTTGAAAGAGACCCAGTACTTC
- | TRBJ2-1 | TRBD1 | TRBV4-1 | CASSNGTGGGNEQFF | TGCGCCAGCAGCAACGGGACAGGGGGCGGGAATGAGCAGTTCTTC
- | TRBJ1-4 | TRBD1 | TRBV25-1 | CASTPGAAGGMEEKLFF | TGTGCCAGCACCCCGGGGGCGGCAGGGGGAATGGAGGAAAAACTGTTTTTT
- | TRBJ2-2 | - | TRBV9 | CASSVVSDGNTGELFF | TGTGCCAGCAGCGTAGTCTCAGACGGGAACACCGGGGAGCTGTTTTTT
- | TRBJ2-7 | TRBD2 | TRBV7-2 | CASSFPGGRYEQYF | TGTGCCAGCAGCTTCCCGGGGGGGCGATACGAGCAGTACTTC
- | TRBJ2-1 | TRBD2 | TRBV7-2 | CASSLARRTSGEQFF | TGTGCCAGCAGCTTAGCCCGCCGGACTAGCGGGGAGCAGTTCTTC
- | TRBJ1-4 | - | TRBV18 | CASSPRQLNEKLFF | TGTGCCAGCTCACCTCGGCAGCTTAATGAAAAACTGTTTTTT
once | TRBJ2-3 | TRBD2 | TRBV11-2 | CASSPHLAGGPPDTQYF | TGTGCCAGCAGCCCCCATCTAGCGGGGGGGCCCCCAGATACGCAGTATTTT
- | TRBJ2-1 | - | TRBV7-2 | CASSFSWLGRREVEQFF | TGTGCCAGCAGCTTTAGCTGGCTCGGACGGAGAGAGGTTGAGCAGTTCTTC
- | TRBJ2-6 | TRBD1 | TRBV27 | CASSLWGQGIGGANVLTF | TGTGCCAGCAGTCTCTGGGGACAGGGGATTGGTGGGGCCAACGTCCTGACTTTC
- | TRBJ1-3 | TRBD1 | TRBV5-1 | CASTLGGQDSGNTIYF | TGCGCCAGCACCCTGGGGGGACAGGACTCTGGAAACACCATATATTTT
- | TRBJ2-3 | TRBD1 | TRBV2 | CASGTGQYF | TGTGCCAGCGGGACAGGGCAGTATTTT
- | TRBJ2-5 | - | TRBV5-4 | CASSPPQETQYF | TGTGCCAGCAGCCCCCCCCAAGAGACCCAGTACTTC
- | TRBJ1-6 | - | TRBV5-6 | CASSAGDYNSPLHF | TGTGCCAGCAGCGCAGGGGATTATAATTCACCCCTCCACTTT
- | TRBJ2-7 | - | TRBV7-9 | CASSLQGRERSYEQYF | TGTGCCAGCAGCCTACAGGGCAGGGAGAGGTCCTACGAGCAGTACTTC
- | TRBJ1-5 | TRBD1 | TRBV19 | CASSPDGTGGQPQHF | TGTGCCAGTAGTCCTGACGGGACAGGAGGGCAGCCCCAGCATTTT
once | TRBJ2-1 | - | TRBV11-2 | CASSLLRAGEQFF | TGTGCCAGCAGCTTATTGAGGGCCGGTGAGCAGTTCTTC
once | TRBJ2-1 | TRBD1 | TRBV6-4 | CASSAMTGSGNEQFF | TGTGCCAGCAGTGCCATGACAGGGTCGGGGAATGAGCAGTTCTTC
- | TRBJ2-2 | - | TRBV4-1 | CASSPGLAGNGELFF | TGCGCCAGCAGCCCAGGGTTGGCAGGCAACGGGGAGCTGTTTTTT
- | TRBJ1-1 | - | TRBV4-1 | CASSQATARGTEAFF | TGCGCCAGCAGCCAAGCGACAGCCAGGGGCACTGAAGCTTTCTTT
- | TRBJ1-5 | - | TRBV4-2 | CASSQDLFNQPQHF | TGTGCCAGCAGCCAAGATCTTTTCAATCAGCCCCAGCATTTT
few | TRBJ1-1 | TRBD1 | TRBV7-9 | CASTPTGGNTEAFF | TGTGCCAGCACCCCGACAGGGGGGAACACTGAAGCTTTCTTT
- | TRBJ2-1 | TRBD2 | TRBV9 | CASSLTSGGRSSNEQFF | TGTGCCAGCAGCCTTACTAGCGGGGGGAGGTCGTCGAATGAGCAGTTCTTC
- | TRBJ2-5 | TRBD2 | TRBV30 | CAWSVSGGGDQYF | TGTGCCTGGAGTGTGTCCGGCGGGGGAGACCAGTACTTC
- | TRBJ2-5 | - | TRBV5-4 | CASTKGQGLETQYF | TGTGCCAGCACCAAGGGTCAGGGGTTGGAGACCCAGTACTTC
- | TRBJ1-1 | TRBD1 | TRBV3-1/TRBV3-2 | CASSQDFTREGADTEAFF | TGTGCCAGCAGCCAAGACTTCACTAGGGAGGGGGCGGACACTGAAGCTTTCTTT
- | TRBJ1-4 | - | TRBV6-2/TRBV6-3 | CASSGPGGTNEKLFF | TGTGCCAGCAGCGGCCCTGGAGGGACTAATGAAAAACTGTTTTTT
- | TRBJ1-6 | - | TRBV30 | CAWRSGGDSPLHF | TGTGCCTGGAGGTCCGGAGGGGATTCACCCCTCCACTTT
- | TRBJ2-1 | TRBD2 | TRBV24-1 | CATSDLAGGTYNEQFF | TGTGCCACCAGTGATTTAGCGGGAGGGACCTACAATGAGCAGTTCTTC
- | TRBJ2-2 | - | TRBV6-2/TRBV6-3 | CASSQGEITNTGELFF | TGTGCCAGCAGCCAGGGCGAAATTACGAACACCGGGGAGCTGTTTTTT
- | TRBJ2-3 | - | TRBV5-5 | CASSLGWSTDTQYF | TGTGCCAGCAGCTTAGGGTGGAGCACAGATACGCAGTATTTT
- | TRBJ1-1 | TRBD1 | TRBV6-6 | CASSSSRGQGETEAFF | TGTGCCAGCAGTTCCAGCCGTGGACAGGGTGAAACTGAAGCTTTCTTT
- | TRBJ1-4 | - | TRBV7-2 | CASSRRTDEKLFF | TGTGCCAGCAGCCGTCGGACCGATGAAAAACTGTTTTTT
- | TRBJ2-7 | TRBD1 | TRBV7-2 | CASSRGQGVYEQYF | TGTGCCAGCAGTCGAGGACAGGGAGTCTACGAGCAGTACTTC
- | TRBJ2-1 | - | TRBV6-1 | CASSASVVGRGNEQFF | TGTGCCAGCAGTGCATCCGTGGTGGGGCGAGGGAATGAGCAGTTCTTC
- | TRBJ2-1 | TRBD2 | TRBV7-9 | CASSLSGRENEQFF | TGTGCCAGCAGCTTAAGCGGGAGGGAGAATGAGCAGTTCTTC
- | TRBJ2-7 | - | TRBV6-2/TRBV6-3 | CASSLFNDFRYF | TGTGCCAGCAGCCTCTTTAACGACTTCCGGTACTTC